Listed below are T cell receptor beta chains from one sample, sequenced in a study of beta chain features in type 1 diabetes. Profiled with immunoSEQ multiplex PCR; TCRdb holds only in-frame clones, not every one. The sample yields more than 300,000 clones, 10% to 15% seen once. The sequencing sample was made of naive CD4+ T cells from blood. The receptors derive from a man in his late teens or twenties in good health. Both conserved end residues are part of each CDR3. The D gene is left open where the match is weak. Where a row states a size, it is once, few, many or the class of an expanded clone; other rows omit it.

>-|-|TRBV6-5|TRBJ2-7
CASRVRNHEQYF
TGTGCCAGCAGGGTGCGTAACCACGAGCAGTACTTC
>-|few|TRBV5-6|TRBJ1-1
CASSLLWQGNTEAFF
TGTGCCAGCAGCTTGTTATGGCAGGGGAACACTGAAGCTTTCTTT
>-|-|TRBV11-2|TRBJ2-1
CASSFGQSGEQFF
TGTGCCAGCAGCTTTGGTCAGTCTGGCGAGCAGTTCTTC
>-|-|TRBV2|TRBJ1-5
CASSDGWGDQPQHF
TGTGCCAGCAGTGATGGCTGGGGGGATCAGCCCCAGCATTTT
>-|few|TRBV7-6|TRBJ2-1
CASSISGNEQFF
TGTGCCAGCAGCATATCCGGCAATGAGCAGTTCTTC
>TRBD1|-|TRBV7-2|TRBJ1-5
CASSLLTGINQPQHF
TGTGCCAGCAGCCTTCTGACAGGGATCAATCAGCCCCAGCATTTT
>TRBD1|-|TRBV28|TRBJ1-5
CASRPFGDRGLRQPQHF
TGTGCCAGCCGCCCATTTGGGGACAGGGGTTTACGTCAGCCCCAGCATTTT
>-|-|TRBV7-3|TRBJ2-3
CASSRTGYITDTQYF
TGTGCCAGCAGCCGTACCGGTTATATCACAGATACGCAGTATTTT
>-|-|TRBV5-1|TRBJ2-1
CASSLGDTRNEQFF
TGCGCCAGCAGCTTGGGGGACACCAGGAATGAGCAGTTCTTC
>TRBD1|-|TRBV28|TRBJ1-2
CASSLRDRGPYGYTF
TGTGCCAGCAGTTTACGGGACAGGGGCCCCTATGGCTACACCTTC
>TRBD1|few|TRBV6-5|TRBJ1-2
CASSYQGAPRGYTF
TGTGCCAGCAGTTACCAGGGGGCGCCTAGAGGCTACACCTTC
>TRBD2|few|TRBV7-2|TRBJ2-5
CASSLVAGGTPQYF
TGTGCCAGCAGCTTGGTAGCGGGGGGCACGCCCCAGTACTTC
>-|-|TRBV4-1|TRBJ1-1
CASSQEFDISEAFF
TGCGCCAGCAGCCAAGAGTTCGACATATCCGAAGCTTTCTTT
>TRBD2|few|TRBV5-4|TRBJ2-3
CASSLGGGLSSGRADTQYF
TGTGCCAGCAGCTTGGGGGGGGGACTTTCGAGCGGGAGGGCAGATACGCAGTATTTT
>-|-|TRBV7-9|TRBJ1-2
CASSLQYYGYTF
TGTGCCAGCAGCTTACAGTACTATGGCTACACCTTC
>-|few|TRBV29-1|TRBJ1-2
CSVGLRLANGYTF
TGCAGCGTTGGTTTGCGGCTCGCAAATGGCTACACCTTC
>TRBD1|-|TRBV9|TRBJ2-1
CASAVGTGFYNEQFF
TGTGCCAGCGCCGTCGGGACAGGCTTTTACAATGAGCAGTTCTTC
>-|-|TRBV4-2|TRBJ1-1
CASSQPGNTEAFF
TGTGCCAGCAGCCAACCGGGGAACACTGAAGCTTTCTTT
>-|-|TRBV20-1|TRBJ2-7
CSASGLYEQYF
TGCAGTGCTAGTGGTCTATACGAGCAGTACTTC
>TRBD2|-|TRBV28|TRBJ2-7
CASARGGSVYEQYF
TGTGCCAGCGCAAGGGGCGGGAGTGTCTACGAGCAGTACTTC
>TRBD2|few|TRBV7-3|TRBJ2-3
CASSLLAGVRDTQYF
TGTGCCAGCAGCTTACTAGCGGGAGTGAGGGATACGCAGTATTTT
>-|-|TRBV29-1|TRBJ2-7
CSVRRGMGYEQYF
TGCAGCGTCCGACGAGGCATGGGTTACGAGCAGTACTTC
>-|-|TRBV19|TRBJ2-6
CASSGNRAHSSGANVLTF
TGTGCCAGTAGTGGAAACAGGGCCCATTCCTCTGGGGCCAACGTCCTGACTTTC
>TRBD1|once|TRBV6-5|TRBJ2-6
CASRAGTAGANVLTF
TGTGCCAGCAGGGCCGGGACAGCCGGGGCCAACGTCCTGACTTTC
>TRBD1|-|TRBV4-1|TRBJ2-4
CASSQTRGSKNIQYF
TGCGCCAGCAGCCAGACCAGGGGGAGCAAAAACATTCAGTACTTC
>-|few|TRBV19|TRBJ1-5
CASSSTGAPSNQPQHF
TGTGCCAGTAGTTCGACAGGCGCCCCTTCCAATCAGCCCCAGCATTTT
>-|-|TRBV5-6|TRBJ2-3
CASSLDGFGRDTQYF
TGTGCCAGCAGCTTGGATGGATTTGGGAGGGATACGCAGTATTTT
>TRBD1|-|TRBV19|TRBJ1-1
CASRNRGNTEAFF
TGTGCCAGTAGGAACAGGGGTAACACTGAAGCTTTCTTT
>TRBD1|few|TRBV5-1|TRBJ2-7
CASSEGSGTGEHEQYF
TGCGCCAGCAGCGAGGGCTCCGGGACAGGGGAACACGAGCAGTACTTC
>TRBD1|-|TRBV5-1|TRBJ1-2
CASSLSGTGGAGGYTF
TGCGCCAGCAGCTTGTCCGGGACAGGGGGCGCGGGTGGCTACACCTTC
>-|-|TRBV11-2|TRBJ2-7
CASSLLAPVEQYF
TGTGCCAGCAGCTTATTGGCACCCGTCGAGCAGTACTTC
>-|-|TRBV7-3|TRBJ2-3
CASSLSRQGLTDTQYF
TGTGCCAGCAGCTTAAGTCGGCAGGGTCTCACAGATACGCAGTATTTT
>-|-|TRBV5-1|TRBJ2-3
CASSLGGSPRIDTQYF
TGCGCCAGCAGCTTGGGCGGTAGCCCGAGGATAGATACGCAGTATTTT
>-|few|TRBV6-5|TRBJ1-5
CASSYQAGNQPQHF
TGTGCCAGCAGTTATCAGGCTGGCAATCAGCCCCAGCATTTT
>TRBD1|once|TRBV11-2|TRBJ1-5
CASSLGQGGQPQHF
TGTGCCAGCAGCCTAGGACAGGGCGGGCAGCCCCAGCATTTT
>-|-|TRBV28|TRBJ2-5
CASSLRLGETQYF
TGTGCCAGCAGTCTACGACTCGGAGAGACCCAGTACTTC
>TRBD1|few|TRBV18|TRBJ2-1
CASSSGQGAGSAYNEQFF
TGTGCCAGCTCATCGGGACAGGGGGCTGGTAGCGCGTACAATGAGCAGTTCTTC
>-|few|TRBV15|TRBJ1-1
CATSRAPAPRSNTEAFF
TGTGCCACCAGCAGAGCCCCTGCCCCTAGGTCGAACACTGAAGCTTTCTTT
>-|-|TRBV9|TRBJ1-1
CASSPRLGRETEAFF
TGTGCCAGCAGCCCCCGCTTGGGAAGGGAGACTGAAGCTTTCTTT
>TRBD2|-|TRBV11-3|TRBJ2-3
CASSLGRAADTQYF
TGTGCCAGCAGCTTGGGGAGGGCGGCAGATACGCAGTATTTT
>-|few|TRBV7-2|TRBJ1-1
CASSLFGGMNTEAFF
TGTGCCAGCAGCTTATTCGGGGGGATGAACACTGAAGCTTTCTTT
>TRBD1|-|TRBV18|TRBJ1-5
CASSPFETGNQPQHF
TGTGCCAGCTCACCCTTCGAGACAGGGAATCAGCCCCAGCATTTT
>TRBD1|-|TRBV10-3|TRBJ1-4
CAIREGQGKDEKLFF
TGTGCCATCAGGGAGGGACAGGGGAAGGATGAAAAACTGTTTTTT
>-|-|TRBV2|TRBJ1-2
CASNQTPRGGYTF
TGTGCCAGCAATCAGACACCGCGGGGTGGCTACACCTTC
>TRBD1|few|TRBV4-2|TRBJ2-2
CASSQNRGTGELFF
TGTGCCAGCAGCCAGAACAGGGGCACCGGGGAGCTGTTTTTT
>TRBD2|-|TRBV7-2|TRBJ2-7
CASSYAGGLYEQYF
TGTGCCAGCAGCTACGCGGGGGGTCTCTACGAGCAGTACTTC
>TRBD1|few|TRBV29-1|TRBJ1-4
CSVRGTGNEKLFF
TGCAGCGTTAGAGGGACAGGGAACGAAAAACTGTTTTTT
>-|-|TRBV15|TRBJ2-1
CATSRKGREQFF
TGTGCCACCAGCCGCAAAGGGAGGGAGCAGTTCTTC
>TRBD2|-|TRBV5-6|TRBJ2-3
CASSRRGGDTQYF
TGTGCCAGCAGCCGTCGGGGGGGGGATACGCAGTATTTT
>TRBD1|-|TRBV9|TRBJ1-1
CASSPGQGVKTFF
TGTGCCAGCAGCCCCGGACAGGGGGTGAAGACTTTCTTT
>-|few|TRBV10-3|TRBJ1-2
CAIKGGTYGYTF
TGTGCCATCAAGGGGGGGACCTATGGCTACACCTTC
>-|-|TRBV9|TRBJ1-2
CASSVGHRANYGYTF
TGTGCCAGCAGCGTAGGACACCGAGCTAACTATGGCTACACCTTC
>-|-|TRBV18|TRBJ2-1
CASSPPSWLDEQFF
TGTGCCAGCTCACCACCGTCGTGGCTGGATGAGCAGTTCTTC
>TRBD1|-|TRBV9|TRBJ1-6
CASSVEDRVRSPLHF
TGTGCCAGCAGCGTAGAAGACAGGGTGCGTTCACCCCTCCACTTT
>TRBD1|few|TRBV5-4|TRBJ2-5
CASSPGTVQETQYF
TGTGCCAGCAGCCCCGGGACAGTCCAAGAGACCCAGTACTTC